The next 5 T cell receptor beta chains were all read from a single sample in a study of HIV-infected patients and healthy controls. Via MiXCR, TCRdb re-called the 5' RACE reads, giving one row per CDR3 protein. This sample has around 67,000 distinct CDR3 sequences, with approximately 16% found just once. The sequenced sample was CD4+ T cells from blood. These receptors were obtained from a human donor in good health.

This clonotype has a handful of counts. The chain links TRBV12-5 to TRBJ2-7; D is unresolved. The CDR3 sequence is 12 residues long. Trimming stripped 7 bases from V and 5 bases from J, with 12 bases between. Germline values: CDR1 LGHNT, CDR2 FRNRAP. The CDR3 DNA sequence: TGTGCTAGTGCCCTAATGAGTAACGAGCAGTACTTC. Its translation is CASALMSNEQYF.

This clonotype has ten or more counts. This may be a read error, as it is one base from a much larger clone. The chain carries TRBV20-1 and TRBJ2-5; TRBD2 agrees at 11 bases. V lost 0 bases, J lost 3 bases, and 3 bases stayed unmatched. From germline, CDR1 is DFQATT and CDR2 SNEGSKA (reference sequence). The CDR3 consists of 15 residues. The CDR3 loop reads CSARDMGLAEETQYF. The CDR3 DNA sequence: TGCAGTGCTAGAGATATGGGACTAGCGGAAGAGACCCAGTACTTC.

The rearrangement joins TRBV29-1 to TRBJ2-5; tentatively, D is TRBD2 (6 bases). CDR1 and CDR2 from the germline V gene are SQVTM and ANQGSEA. The CDR3 length is 12 residues. The germline V and J ends were trimmed by 4 bases and 4 bases, with 10 bases remaining between them. The CDR3 loop reads CSVAEGRETQYF. CDR3 nucleotide sequence: TGCAGCGTTGCGGAGGGTCGAGAGACCCAGTACTTC.

This clonotype was observed at least ten times. The CDR3 loop is CSAGTGRYTGELFF. In nucleotides, the CDR3 is TGCAGTGCGGGGACAGGGAGGTACACCGGGGAGCTGTTTTTT. This chain links TRBV20-1 with TRBJ2-2; 9 bases fit TRBD1. Germline V lookup: CDR1 DFQATT, CDR2 SNEGSKA (reference sequence). The V gene end was trimmed by 6 bases and the J gene end by 3 bases; junction bases not matched to a gene: 5. This CDR3 region has 14 residues.

The chain employs TRBV4-3 and TRBJ1-1; D may be TRBD1 (5 bases). The germline V and J ends were trimmed by 3 bases and 0 bases, with 14 bases remaining between them. This CDR3 region has 16 residues. Germline V gives CDR1 LGHNA, CDR2 YSLEER. The DNA of the CDR3 is TGCGCCAGCAGCCACCAACTGGGGCTCCTGAACACTGAAGCTTTCTTT. It is translated as CASSHQLGLLNTEAFF.